These 9 T cell receptor beta chains originate from one sample sequenced in a study of blood T cell repertoires in COVID-19. The data were produced by immunoSEQ multiplex PCR, yet TCRdb's version contains in-frame clones alone and is incomplete. Here the sample spans about 61,000 clones, 60% to 80% being singletons. The sequenced sample was peripheral blood. These receptors all come from a man older than 75 with active or convalescent COVID-19.

This clone showed up just a few times. The rearrangement joins TRBV28 to TRBJ1-1; D is uncertain. Per germline, CDR1 MDHEN and CDR2 SYDVKM. V lost 2 bases and J lost 1, with 8 bases in between. The CDR3 spans 14 residues. Here the CDR3 DNA reads TGTGCCAGCAGTTTACCAGACAAGAACACTGAAGCTTTCTTT. Protein sequence: CASSLPDKNTEAFF.

The chain has TRBV5-1 and TRBJ2-5, with TRBD2 as a possible D gene (6 bases). V was cut by 4 bases and J by 4 bases, with 17 bases left in between. CDR3 length equals 15 residues. The germline CDR1 and CDR2 sequences are SGHRS and YFSETQ. The CDR3: CASSMATGVGETQYF. In DNA, the CDR3 is TGCGCCAGCAGCATGGCAACGGGGGTCGGAGAGACCCAGTACTTC.

The rearrangement joins TRBV28 to TRBJ1-4; 8 positions agree with TRBD1. CDR1 and CDR2 from the germline V gene are MDHEN and SYDVKM. J gave up 0 bases and V 7 bases, and 10 bases lay outside the gene matches. This CDR3 is built from 17 residues. The CDR3 is CASNPQTGATTNEKLFF. The CDR3 DNA reads TGTGCCAGCAACCCTCAGACAGGGGCGACAACTAATGAAAAACTGTTTTTT.

The CDR3 DNA reads as TGCGCCAGCAGCTTTTCACCTAGCGGGGGGCAAGAGACCCAGTACTTC. Translating gives CASSFSPSGGQETQYF. This chain links TRBV5-1 with TRBJ2-5; 11 bases align to TRBD2. Trimming removed 2 bases from V and 2 bases from J; junction bases left unmatched: 5. The length of the CDR3 is 16 residues. Germline assignment: CDR1 SGHRS and CDR2 YFSETQ.

The chain has TRBV6-2 or TRBV6-3 and TRBJ2-1, with D unresolved. Trimming removed 5 bases from V and 0 bases from J, with 8 bases in between. This CDR3 comprises 14 residues. The germline V gene encodes CDR1 MNHEY and CDR2 SVGEGT. In DNA form, the CDR3 reads TGTGCCAGCAGTAAAACGAGCTCCTACAATGAGCAGTTCTTC. Encoded protein: CASSKTSSYNEQFF.

V usage is TRBV11-2 and J usage is TRBJ1-4; D gene uncertain. The V end was cut by 2 bases, the J end by 7 bases, with 8 bases between. Germline lookup yields CDR1 SGHAT and CDR2 FQNNGV. The CDR3 runs to 13 residues. The CDR3 DNA is TGTGCCAGCAGCTTACAGGAAGGTGAAAAACTGTTTTTT. It encodes CASSLQEGEKLFF.

This sequence joins TRBV10-3 and TRBJ2-2, with 7 bases identical to TRBD1. Trimming took 5 bases from V and 4 from J; bases not matched to a gene: 7. Germline assignment: CDR1 ENHRY and CDR2 SYGVKD. The CDR3 loop spans 15 amino acids. Written as DNA, the CDR3 is TGTGCCATCAGTAGGACAGGCGGCCTCACCGGGGAGCTGTTTTTT. Amino acid sequence: CAISRTGGLTGELFF.

CDR3 in DNA: TGTGCCAGCAGTCCCAGGGGAAGTCTCACTGAAGCTTTCTTT. Encoded protein: CASSPRGSLTEAFF. V is TRBV3-1 (or the pseudogene TRBV3-2) and J is TRBJ1-1; the D gene is possibly TRBD1 (6 bases). Looked up from germline, CDR1 is LGHDT and CDR2 is YNNKEL (reference sequence). V was shortened by 6 bases and J by 4 bases, with 15 bases between the two germline ends. The CDR3 has 14 amino acids.

This clone has just a few counts. The chain is built from TRBV25-1 and TRBJ1-4, with TRBD1 identical over 7 bases. CDR1 and CDR2 (germline): MGHDK, SYGVNS. The CDR3 runs to 15 residues. The trim removed 3 bases at V and 5 bases at J, leaving 6 bases unmatched. In DNA form, the CDR3 reads TGTGCCAGCAGTGAGCCGACAGGGAGGAATGAAAAACTGTTTTTT. Its protein product is CASSEPTGRNEKLFF. Variable domain in full (rest from reference TRBV25-1 and TRBJ1-4): EADIYQTPRYLVIGTGKKITLECSQTMGHDKMYWYQQDPGMELHLIHYSYGVNSTEKGDLSSESTVSRIRTEHFPLTLESARPSHTSQYLCASSEPTGRNEKLFFGSGTQLSVL.